This record covers a single TCR beta chain. What this receptor recognizes is not known. No much larger clone exists at a distance of one base, and base qualities are not known. CDR3 length: 12 amino acids, cysteine to phenylalanine. This entry keeps only the CDR3 DNA: 36 bases, framed from base 1. The germline V gene sets CDR1 to LGHNT and CDR2 to FRNRAP. V sheds 6 bases and J sheds 7 bases, leaving 12 bases between their ends. This entry comes from a study of T cell repertoires in cytomegalovirus infection (dated by TCRdb to between 2017 and 2020). About the investigation overall: Donor HLA type was relevant to the analysis, because carriage of CMV infection together with the matching HLA type was indicated by public TCR beta signatures. Overall study outcomes, separate from this receptor: In both this cohort and an independent cohort of 352 donors, the cumulative frequency of public TCR beta family members distinguished carriers of CMV infection plus the relevant HLA type. In the ex vivo response, HLA-C-restricted CMV-specific TCR beta clonotypes were dominant, and in two of eight donors the single most frequent clonotype came from this HLA-C-restricted group.

Instrument used: Illumina HiSeq 1500. TCRdb redid the processing of the public reads, applying fastp at Q25 and MiXCR, and retained in-frame beta chains. Each record represents a unique CDR3 protein, reported with the most common genes and DNA among its rows. Across this sample there are 200,000 or so distinct CDR3 sequences, with 28% seen only once. The top ten constitute just over 30% of the sample. This clonotype was obtained from a human donor in good health (CMV status not recorded). Some clones in this sample may be carry-over from other donors' samples. The sample consisted of PBMCs. The chain is encoded by TRBV12-5 joined to TRBJ1-1; the D gene remains uncertain. The CDR3 amino acid sequence is: CASGLGNLEAFF. At the DNA level, the sequence is TGTGCTAGTGGGCTCGGCAACCTTGAAGCTTTCTTT.